The 29 T cell receptor beta chains listed next were all sequenced from one sample in a study of T cell responses to AZD1222 COVID-19 vaccine. Data came from immunoSEQ multiplex PCR; TCRdb stores just in-frame clones and leaves some out. The sample records more than 110,000 clones, approximately 86% being singletons. Material: peripheral blood, obtained on day 0 of AZD1222 vaccination. Every receptor here comes from an adult in good health.

J is TRBJ2-5 and V is TRBV7-8; D is ambiguous. The V end lost 1 base, the J end lost 5 bases, and 11 bases lay between the germline ends. Germline values: CDR1 SGHVS, CDR2 FQNEAQ. This CDR3 is 14 amino acids long. CDR3 DNA sequence: TGTGCCAGCAGCTTAGTAGATTACCTGGAGACCCAGTACTTC. It yields the protein CASSLVDYLETQYF.

V and J are TRBV6-2 or TRBV6-3 and TRBJ1-1, with 11 bases lining up with TRBD1. CDR1 and CDR2 (germline): MNHEY, SVGEGT. V was pared by 6 bases and J by 0 bases, with 9 bases of the junction left unmatched. CDR3 length equals 17 residues. The CDR3 region is CASSPGTGGFMNTEAFF. The CDR3 DNA reads as TGTGCCAGCAGCCCTGGGACAGGGGGTTTCATGAACACTGAAGCTTTCTTT.

V gene TRBV24-1 combines with J gene TRBJ2-1, with D possibly being TRBD1 (7 bases). The CDR3 length is 16 residues. Germline loops: CDR1 KGHDR, CDR2 SFDVKD. V lost 4 bases and J 0 bases, leaving 12 bases between the germline ends. The CDR3 loop reads CATSDGGQSSYNEQFF. The DNA of the CDR3 is TGTGCCACCAGTGACGGGGGACAGAGCTCCTACAATGAGCAGTTCTTC.

The gene calls are TRBV9 and TRBJ2-7; TRBD2 agrees at 11 bases. Germline CDR1 and CDR2: SGDLS and YYNGEE. J was trimmed by 5 bases and V by 3 bases; bases with no gene match: 10. CDR3 length: 16 amino acids. CDR3 protein: CASSATLAGGTHEQYF. The CDR3 coding sequence is TGTGCCAGCAGCGCGACTCTAGCGGGAGGAACCCACGAGCAGTACTTC.

The CDR3 reads CASSLFRLAGGLDTGELFF. In DNA, the CDR3 is TGTGCCAGCAGCCTCTTCAGACTAGCGGGAGGGCTAGACACCGGGGAGCTGTTTTTT. The chain is built from TRBV11-2 and TRBJ2-2; 14 bases line up with TRBD2. The CDR3 extends over 19 amino acids. In germline, CDR1 is SGHAT, CDR2 FQNNGV. V trimming: 5 bases; J trimming: 3 bases; junction bases outside the gene matches: 11.

This clone was observed a single time. The chain joins TRBV23-1 to TRBJ2-7; 8 nucleotides match TRBD1. TRBV23-1 is an ORF for which the function is uncertain. The CDR3 covers 15 residues. Germline trimming cut 1 base from V and 4 bases from J; bases unmatched to any gene: 6. CDR3 DNA: TGCGCCAGCAGTCAATGGGGCAGGGGGCGATACGAGCAGTACTTC. It specifies CASSQWGRGRYEQYF.

This chain connects TRBV19 to TRBJ2-1; tentative D call: TRBD1 (5 bases). The ends were cut back, 1 base at V and 10 bases at J, with 20 bases in the middle. Looked up from germline, CDR1 is LNHDA and CDR2 is SQIVND (reference sequence). The CDR3 totals 16 residues. For the CDR3, the DNA is TGTGCCAGTAGTATAGTCTTGGCTCCACAGGCGGCGGAGCAGTTCTTC. Amino acid sequence: CASSIVLAPQAAEQFF.

A remark on this clone: Other nucleotide sequences in the sample specify the same CDR3. The rearrangement joins TRBV7-9 to TRBJ2-7, with D possibly TRBD2 on 5 matching bases. Germline assignment: CDR1 SEHNR and CDR2 FQNEAQ (reference sequence). Between the trimmed V and J ends, which lost 5 bases and 0 bases, there was a span of 8 bases. This CDR3 has 13 residues. CDR3 DNA: TGTGCCAGCAGCCCGGACTCCTCCTACGAGCAGTACTTC. It codes for CASSPDSSYEQYF.

The chain links TRBV6-5 to TRBJ1-6, with TRBD1 as a possible D gene (6 bases). The CDR3 is 15 amino acids. V was trimmed by 0 bases and J by 8 bases, leaving 11 bases between them. Germline V gene data show CDR1 as MNHEY and CDR2 as SVGAGI. Here the CDR3 reads CASSYSGGLDSPLHF. DNA for the CDR3: TGTGCCAGCAGTTACTCGGGGGGGCTGGATTCACCCCTCCACTTT.

The J gene is TRBJ1-5, the V gene TRBV7-2; maybe TRBD1 (6 bases). Per germline, CDR1 SGHTA and CDR2 FQGNSA. V was pared by 6 bases and J by 0 bases, with 12 bases between. The CDR3 is made up of 15 amino acids. The CDR3 DNA follows: TGTGCCAGCAGGAGAGGGGGTAATAGCAATCAGCCCCAGCATTTT. Translation: CASRRGGNSNQPQHF.

V gene TRBV9 combines with J gene TRBJ2-2, with D possibly being TRBD2 (6 bases). The germline V gene encodes CDR1 SGDLS and CDR2 YYNGEE. This CDR3 is 13 amino acids long. V gave up 3 bases and J gave up 6 bases, with 9 bases separating them. The CDR3, as DNA: TGTGCCAGCAGCGCCAGACTAGCCGGGGAGCTGTTTTTT. Translating it yields CASSARLAGELFF.

This rearrangement joins TRBV11-2 to TRBJ2-1; D perhaps matches TRBD1 (6 bases). Germline CDR1 SGHAT, CDR2 FQNNGV. The CDR3 runs to 12 residues. Trimming stripped 5 bases from V and 6 bases from J, with 8 bases between. The CDR3 is CASSPGVNEQFF. CDR3 nucleotides: TGTGCCAGCAGCCCAGGGGTCAATGAGCAGTTCTTC.

The CDR3 DNA reads TGTGCCTCAGCGGGACTAGGGTACAATGAGCAGTTCTTC. Translation gives CASAGLGYNEQFF. The V gene is TRBV12-3 or TRBV12-4, the J gene TRBJ2-1; 8 bases align to TRBD2. CDR3 length: 13 amino acids. J gave up 4 bases and V 11 bases, and 7 bases lay outside the gene matches.

The chain links TRBV5-1 to TRBJ2-1, with 10 bases identical to TRBD2. This CDR3 is built from 16 residues. V was pared by 4 bases and J by 7 bases, with 11 bases of the junction left unmatched. Germline CDR1 is SGHRS and CDR2 is YFSETQ. CDR3 DNA: TGCGCCAGCAGCCCAGCCGGGACTAGCGAGCCGAATGAGCAGTTCTTC. Encoded protein: CASSPAGTSEPNEQFF.

V gene TRBV13 combines with J gene TRBJ1-6; D unclear. Germline CDR1 is PRHDT and CDR2 is FYEKMQ (reference sequence). The ends were cut back, 2 bases at V and 8 bases at J, with 10 bases in the middle. The CDR3 consists of 14 residues. CDR3 sequence reads: CASSLKTEDSPLHF. The DNA for the CDR3 is TGTGCCAGCAGCTTAAAGACGGAAGATTCACCCCTCCACTTT. The entire variable domain, with the rest obtained from reference TRBV13 and TRBJ1-6, is as follows: AAGVIQSPRHLIKEKRETATLKCYPIPRHDTVYWYQQGPGQDPQFLISFYEKMQSDKGSIPDRFSAQQFSDYHSELNMSSLELGDSALYFCASSLKTEDSPLHFGNGTRLTVT.

V and J are TRBV11-2 and TRBJ2-3, with 11 bases fitting TRBD2. Losses at the gene ends were 5 bases for V and 2 bases for J; bases not matched to a gene: 6. Per the germline V gene, CDR1 is SGHAT and CDR2 is FQNNGV. The CDR3 extends over 16 amino acids. CDR3 region: CASSLGLAANTDTQYF. CDR3 DNA: TGTGCCAGCAGCCTGGGACTAGCGGCGAACACAGATACGCAGTATTTT.

The rearrangement links TRBV5-5 to TRBJ1-2; TRBD1 is a possible D gene (5 bases). The germline V gene encodes CDR1 SGHKS and CDR2 YYEKEE (reference sequence). The CDR3 totals 15 residues. V dropped 4 bases and J dropped 3 bases, with 16 bases sitting between them. The CDR3: CASSAVPGADYGYTF. The CDR3 region has the DNA TGTGCCAGCAGCGCGGTCCCCGGGGCGGACTATGGCTACACCTTC.

V and J are TRBV19 and TRBJ1-3; the D is unclear. The V end was cut by 7 bases, the J end by 2 bases, with 9 bases between. The CDR3 has 13 amino acids. Germline assignment: CDR1 LNHDA and CDR2 SQIVND (reference sequence). CDR3 DNA sequence: TGTGCCAGTACCTCGACGGCTGGAAACACCATATATTTT. Its translation is CASTSTAGNTIYF.

This chain's CDR3 is CASSTLENTEAFF. The CDR3 DNA reads TGTGCCAGTAGTACCCTAGAAAACACTGAAGCTTTCTTT. The chain is built from TRBV19 and TRBJ1-1; D is unclear. CDR3 length equals 13 residues. The V and J ends lost 4 bases and 2 bases respectively, with 8 bases between them. Germline assignment: CDR1 LNHDA and CDR2 SQIVND (reference sequence).

The chain is built from TRBV28 and TRBJ1-1; 10 bases fit TRBD1. V lost 6 bases to trimming and J lost 7 bases; unmatched junction nucleotides: 2. There are 12 residues in the CDR3. In germline, CDR1 is MDHEN, CDR2 SYDVKM. The CDR3 bases are TGTGCCAGCAGGGGACAGGGGATTGAAGCTTTCTTT. It yields the protein CASRGQGIEAFF. Based on the CDR3 plus reference TRBV28 and TRBJ1-1, the full variable domain is DVKVTQSSRYLVKRTGEKVFLECVQDMDHENMFWYRQDPGLGLRLIYFSYDVKMKEKGDIPEGYSVSREKKERFSLILESASTNQTSMYLCASRGQGIEAFFGQGTRLTVV.

The chain employs TRBV10-1 and TRBJ1-2; D not resolved. Trimming removed 5 bases from V and 4 bases from J, with 11 bases in between. From germline, CDR1 is WNHNN and CDR2 SYGVQD (reference sequence). The CDR3 has 13 residues. The CDR3 is CASSSQKGYGYTF. DNA for the CDR3: TGCGCCAGCAGTTCCCAAAAGGGCTATGGCTACACCTTC.

The chain combines TRBV4-1 with TRBJ2-1, with a tentative D call TRBD2 (6 bases). Trimming pared 5 bases from V and 0 bases from J, leaving 17 bases between. CDR3 length equals 17 residues. Germline CDR1 is MGHRA and CDR2 is YSYEKL. As DNA, the CDR3 is TGCGCCAGCAGCGACTGGACTACTCCAGGCTCCTACAATGAGCAGTTCTTC. Its translation: CASSDWTTPGSYNEQFF.

The rearrangement uses TRBV6-6 and TRBJ1-2, with a weak D call TRBD1 (5 bases). V lost 11 bases to trimming and J lost 4 bases, with 11 bases between them. Germline CDR1 MNHNY, CDR2 SVGAGI (reference sequence). The CDR3 spans 11 residues. CDR3 nucleotide sequence: TGTGCCGTCTCTGGGGGCTATGGCTACACCTTC. It specifies CAVSGGYGYTF.

V gene TRBV12-3 or TRBV12-4 combines with J gene TRBJ2-1; D is possibly TRBD2 (6 bases). CDR3 length: 13 amino acids. V lost 5 bases and J lost 4, with 9 bases in between. The chain's CDR3 is CASSIGTYNEQFF. The DNA for the CDR3 is TGTGCCAGCAGTATAGGGACTTACAATGAGCAGTTCTTC.

The chain carries TRBV3-1 (or the pseudogene TRBV3-2) and TRBJ1-2, with D possibly TRBD1 on 5 matching bases. Germline assignment: CDR1 LGHDT and CDR2 YNNKEL (reference sequence). V gave up 0 bases and J gave up 8 bases, with 13 bases separating them. The CDR3 covers 14 residues. This CDR3 reads CASSQDMGQIGYTF. CDR3 DNA: TGTGCCAGCAGCCAAGATATGGGGCAGATCGGCTACACCTTC.

The gene calls are TRBV6-2 or TRBV6-3 and TRBJ1-1, with D uncertain. In germline, CDR1 is MNHEY, CDR2 SVGEGT. Between the trimmed V and J ends, which lost 5 bases and 7 bases, there was a span of 11 bases. This CDR3 contains 12 residues. CDR3: CASSKPRGEAFF. The CDR3 bases are TGTGCCAGCAGTAAGCCACGAGGTGAAGCTTTCTTT.

The chain links TRBV6-5 to TRBJ1-2; D might be TRBD1 (6 bases). The CDR3 totals 14 residues. Germline lookup yields CDR1 MNHEY and CDR2 SVGAGI. With 7 bases removed from V and 6 bases from J, the gap between germline ends came to 18 bases. The CDR3 here is CASTGGSHVNGYTF. The CDR3 coding sequence is TGTGCCAGCACGGGGGGCAGCCACGTAAATGGCTACACCTTC.

This clone showed up just once. Here the CDR3 DNA reads TGTGCCAGCAGCCAAGAGACAGGGGGCCCGAATCAGCCCCAGCATTTT. Translating it yields CASSQETGGPNQPQHF. The chain employs TRBV4-2 and TRBJ1-5, with 10 bases lining up with TRBD1. V lost 0 bases to trimming and J lost 4 bases; unmatched junction nucleotides: 3. CDR1 LGHNA and CDR2 YNFKEQ come from the germline V gene. The length of the CDR3 is 16 residues.

The V gene is TRBV4-1, the J gene TRBJ2-5, with D tentatively TRBD1 (5 bases). The CDR3 sequence is 15 residues long. V lost 1 base and J 5 bases, leaving 14 bases between the germline ends. Germline lookup yields CDR1 MGHRA and CDR2 YSYEKL. CDR3 region: CASSQVPGSRETQYF. CDR3 nucleotide sequence: TGCGCCAGCAGCCAAGTCCCAGGGTCACGGGAGACCCAGTACTTC.